This T cell receptor (beta chain) was found in a study of T-cell memory formation after mild COVID-19. CDR3 size: 13 residues. Trimming shortened V by 6 bases and J by 2 bases, and 11 bases separated the two germline ends. Germline V gene lookup returns CDR1 MNHEY and CDR2 SMNVEV (reference sequence). This clonotype was seen more than once but under ten times. From the 5' RACE reads, TCRdb called clonotypes with MiXCR, one entry per CDR3 protein. Among 110,000 to 150,000 distinct CDR3 sequences listed, around 15% were seen once. The sequence was collected from an adult woman who had mild COVID-19 (a few samples of this study predate the infection). Cell type and time point are not known. The rearrangement joins TRBV27 to TRBJ2-7; D call uncertain. The sequenced sample was PBMCs or a T cell subset sorted from them (not recorded which). The CDR3 protein is CASRADGAYEQYF. CDR3 nucleotides: TGTGCCAGCAGGGCAGACGGCGCCTACGAGCAGTACTTC.